The next 20 T cell receptor beta chains were all read from a single sample in a study of shared clonotypes between healthy human individuals. Sequencing was performed with immunoSEQ multiplex PCR; in TCRdb, only in-frame clones are kept and a portion is missing. The sample lists approximately 470,000 clones, 81% occurring once. What was sequenced was PBMCs. All receptors derive from a woman aged 40 to 55 in good health. Some clones in this sample may be carry-over from other donors' samples.

The chain employs TRBV20-1 and TRBJ2-1, with D perhaps TRBD1 (5 bases). CDR1 and CDR2 from the germline V gene are DFQATT and SNEGSKA (reference sequence). The CDR3 covers 11 residues. Between the trimmed V and J ends, which lost 6 bases and 7 bases, there was a span of 10 bases. The CDR3, as DNA: TGCAGTGCCGCGGACATGAATGAGCAGTTCTTC. As protein: CSAADMNEQFF.

This clone occurred once. The chain is built from TRBV7-3 and TRBJ2-3; 12 nucleotides line up with TRBD2. Germline lookup yields CDR1 SGHTA and CDR2 FQGTGA. The V gene end was trimmed by 1 base and the J gene end by 6 bases; junction bases not matched to a gene: 5. The CDR3 consists of 16 residues. The DNA of the CDR3 is TGTGCCAGCAGCTTAAAACTAGCGGGAGGCGGGGATACGCAGTATTTT. Amino acid sequence: CASSLKLAGGGDTQYF.

This clone was observed once. This sequence joins TRBV7-8 and TRBJ2-6; D not resolved. CDR3 length equals 17 residues. V lost 1 base, J lost 1 base, and 11 bases lay in between. The V gene's germline CDR1 is SGHVS and CDR2 FQNEAQ. The chain's CDR3 is CASSLVVEFSGANVLTF. The CDR3, as DNA: TGTGCCAGCAGCTTAGTAGTAGAGTTTTCTGGGGCCAACGTCCTGACTTTC.

This chain uses TRBV9 with TRBJ1-2, with 9 nucleotides matching TRBD1. The CDR3 runs 15 residues. Trimming took 4 bases from V and 4 from J; bases not matched to a gene: 8. Germline V gives CDR1 SGDLS, CDR2 YYNGEE. The CDR3 DNA sequence: TGTGCCAGCAGCACGTCGACAGGGGGACTCTATGGCTACACCTTC. Protein: CASSTSTGGLYGYTF.

The chain employs TRBV28 and TRBJ2-2; TRBD1 aligns across 10 bases. CDR3 length: 16 residues. Unmatched junction bases numbered 8, after V lost 4 bases and J lost 6 bases. Per the germline V gene, CDR1 is MDHEN and CDR2 is SYDVKM. The CDR3 sequence: CASSYRDRGIPGELFF. The DNA of the CDR3 is TGTGCCAGCAGTTACCGGGACAGGGGTATCCCCGGGGAGCTGTTTTTT. Full variable domain (outside the CDR3, taken from reference TRBV28 and TRBJ2-2): DVKVTQSSRYLVKRTGEKVFLECVQDMDHENMFWYRQDPGLGLRLIYFSYDVKMKEKGDIPEGYSVSREKKERFSLILESASTNQTSMYLCASSYRDRGIPGELFFGEGSRLTVL.

The chain links TRBV5-5 to TRBJ1-1; D remains ambiguous. Per germline, CDR1 SGHKS and CDR2 YYEKEE (reference sequence). V was pared by 0 bases and J by 0 bases, with 9 bases between. This CDR3 has 15 residues. CDR3 sequence (DNA): TGTGCCAGCAGCTTGGTTGTCAGAATGAACACTGAAGCTTTCTTT. Encoded protein: CASSLVVRMNTEAFF. Complete variable domain (other parts from reference TRBV5-5 and TRBJ1-1): DAGVTQSPTHLIKTRGQQVTLRCSPISGHKSVSWYQQVLGQGPQFIFQYYEKEERGRGNFPDRFSARQFPNYSSELNVNALLLGDSALYLCASSLVVRMNTEAFFGQGTRLTVV.

This clone has only a few counts. This likely came from a read error, as a far larger clone is one base away. The genes are TRBV29-1 and TRBJ1-2, with D possibly matching TRBD1 (6 bases). The V end was cut by 5 bases, the J end by 8 bases, with 24 bases between. Looked up from germline, CDR1 is SQVTM and CDR2 is ANQGSEA. There are 15 residues in the CDR3. The CDR3 is CSVTYTSGWGQGYTF. In nucleotides, the CDR3 is TGCAGCGTTACTTATACCTCGGGATGGGGGCAGGGCTACACCTTC.

V and J are TRBV10-3 and TRBJ2-4, with D maybe TRBD2 (6 bases). This CDR3 has 15 residues. Germline V gene data show CDR1 as ENHRY and CDR2 as SYGVKD. Deletions cut 4 bases from V and 0 bases from J, with 10 bases between. CDR3 amino acids: CAISAGEVAKNIQYF. In DNA, the CDR3 is TGTGCCATCAGTGCGGGGGAGGTAGCCAAAAACATTCAGTACTTC.

The V gene is TRBV7-2, the J gene TRBJ2-3; possible D gene TRBD1, 6 bases. There are 14 residues in the CDR3. Germline values: CDR1 SGHTA, CDR2 FQGNSA. V was trimmed by 3 bases and J by 6 bases, leaving 13 bases between them. CDR3 in amino acids: CASSLGTTGDTQYF. Here the CDR3 DNA reads TGTGCCAGCAGCTTGGGAACAACAGGGGATACGCAGTATTTT.

In the case of this clone: The sample holds other DNA sequences that translate to the same CDR3. The rearrangement joins TRBV9 to TRBJ1-1; D is ambiguous. Trimming cost V 5 bases and J 1 base, with 12 bases left between them. CDR1 is SGDLS, CDR2 YYNGEE, per germline. The CDR3 runs to 14 residues. The DNA of the CDR3 is TGTGCCAGCAGTCCACTCCCGGGGAACACTGAAGCTTTCTTT. It encodes CASSPLPGNTEAFF.

The V call is TRBV30, the J call TRBJ1-2; a possible D gene is TRBD1 (6 bases). This CDR3 is 15 amino acids long. Germline CDR1 GTSNPN, CDR2 SVGIG (reference sequence). Trimming pared 0 bases from V and 4 bases from J, leaving 15 bases between. The CDR3 region is CAWSVKGGRGYGYTF. CDR3 sequence (DNA): TGTGCCTGGAGTGTAAAGGGGGGGCGAGGCTATGGCTACACCTTC.

With regard to this clone: A read error is likely here: a far larger clone is one base away. The same CDR3 can be traced to other DNA sequences in this sample. The J gene is TRBJ1-1, the V gene TRBV5-1; D is unresolved. The germline V gene has CDR1 SGHRS and CDR2 YFSETQ. The CDR3 length is 13 residues. This CDR3 reads CASSIWVGTEAFF. As DNA, the CDR3 is TGCGCCAGCAGTATATGGGTCGGCACTGAGGCTTTCTTT.

The V and J genes are TRBV5-6 and TRBJ2-5; no firm D call. This CDR3 has 13 residues. Between the trimmed V and J ends, which lost 4 bases and 4 bases, there was a span of 11 bases. Germline CDR1 reads SGHDT; CDR2 reads YYEEEE. CDR3 sequence (DNA): TGTGCCAGCAGCCTCTCCAGGAGAGAGACCCAGTACTTC. This sequence encodes CASSLSRRETQYF.

The rearrangement links TRBV30 to TRBJ2-1; TRBD2 matches 14 bases. Losses at the gene ends were 2 bases for V and 10 bases for J; bases not matched to a gene: 7. There are 15 residues in the CDR3. Germline assignment: CDR1 GTSNPN and CDR2 SVGIG (reference sequence). The CDR3 bases are TGTGCCTGGAGTCTGACTAGCGGGAGGGCAAGGGAGCAGTTCTTC. This sequence encodes CAWSLTSGRAREQFF.

The gene calls are TRBV28 and TRBJ2-3, with D tentatively TRBD1 (5 bases). The CDR3 sequence is 12 residues long. Germline CDR1 and CDR2: MDHEN and SYDVKM. V dropped 2 bases and J dropped 6 bases, with 6 bases sitting between them. This chain's CDR3 is CASSLRGDTQYF. The CDR3 DNA is TGTGCCAGCAGTTTAAGGGGTGATACGCAGTATTTT. Complete variable domain (other parts from reference TRBV28 and TRBJ2-3): DVKVTQSSRYLVKRTGEKVFLECVQDMDHENMFWYRQDPGLGLRLIYFSYDVKMKEKGDIPEGYSVSREKKERFSLILESASTNQTSMYLCASSLRGDTQYFGPGTRLTVL.

The CDR3 is CASSQVLAGGPTYEQYF. The CDR3 DNA reads TGCGCCAGCAGCCAAGTCTTAGCGGGAGGGCCTACCTACGAGCAGTACTTC. V gene TRBV4-3 combines with J gene TRBJ2-7, with 11 bases fitting TRBD2. The CDR3 runs to 17 residues. Germline CDR1 LGHNA, CDR2 YSLEER. V trimming: 1 base; J trimming: 2 bases; junction bases outside the gene matches: 7.

The chain links TRBV11-2 to TRBJ1-1; 10 bases match TRBD1. This CDR3 is 16 amino acids long. The J segment lost 8 bases and the V segment lost 3 bases, leaving 12 bases of the junction unmatched. Per the germline V gene, CDR1 is SGHAT and CDR2 is FQNNGV. The CDR3 nucleotides are TGTGCCAGCAGCTTCGACAGGGGGCCTCGCGCTACGGAAGCTTTCTTT. Translated: CASSFDRGPRATEAFF.

The chain combines TRBV2 with TRBJ1-2, with TRBD1 matching over 7 bases. Germline lookup yields CDR1 SNHLY and CDR2 FYNNEI. V was clipped by 7 bases and J by 5 bases; unmatched bases: 10. CDR3 length: 14 amino acids. DNA of the CDR3: TGTGCCAGCATACTATCAGGGGGAGGGTATGGCTACACCTTC. Translated: CASILSGGGYGYTF. The full variable domain, in which reference TRBV2 and TRBJ1-2 provide the parts outside the CDR3, is EPEVTQTPSHQVTQMGQEVILRCVPISNHLYFYWYRQILGQKVEFLVSFYNNEISEKSEIFDDQFSVERPDGSNFTLKIRSTKLEDSAMYFCASILSGGGYGYTFGSGTRLTVV.

The chain joins TRBV5-1 to TRBJ2-3; TRBD2 might be the D (6 bases). The V and J ends lost 4 bases and 5 bases respectively, with 14 bases between them. Germline V gives CDR1 SGHRS, CDR2 YFSETQ. The length of the CDR3 is 14 residues. Written as DNA, the CDR3 is TGCGCCAGCAGCCAGGCTAGCGCTAAAGATACGCAGTATTTT. It specifies CASSQASAKDTQYF.

The chain couples TRBV18 to TRBJ2-7; TRBD1 agrees at 8 bases. With V trimmed by 4 bases and J by 6 bases, 5 bases remained unmatched. This CDR3 is built from 13 residues. The germline gives CDR1 KGHSH, CDR2 LQKENI. The CDR3 protein is CASSQTGVGEQYF. The CDR3 DNA reads TGTGCCAGCTCACAGACAGGGGTAGGCGAGCAGTACTTC.